The sequence of this T cell receptor (beta chain) was determined in a study of T cell repertoires in cytomegalovirus infection (dated by TCRdb to between 2018 and 2020). Study-wide context: Peptide stimulations targeted recently identified HLA-C-restricted CMV epitopes, whose presentation resists viral immunomodulation, together with well-studied HLA-B-restricted epitopes. Donor HLA type was relevant to the analysis, as public TCR beta signatures indicated carriage of CMV infection together with the matching HLA type. On the study overall, not on this receptor specifically: The ex vivo response was dominated by HLA-C-restricted CMV-specific TCR beta clonotypes, which also provided the single most frequent clonotype in two of eight donors. In both this cohort and an independent approximately 370-donor cohort, the cumulative frequency of public TCR beta family members distinguished carriers of CMV infection plus the relevant HLA type.

What this sample's treatment or condition label stands for: in vitro stimulation with specific CMV peptide epitopes to enrich CMV-specific T cells. On this clonotype itself: Its antigen remains unidentified. One base away there is no much larger clone; base qualities are not given.

TCRdb shows the sequencer as Illumina HiSeq 1500. TCRdb applied fastp at Q25 and MiXCR to the public reads, then kept only in-frame beta chains. Each CDR3 protein gets just one entry, which takes the most common genes and DNA from the rows behind it. This sample lists some 500,000 distinct CDR3 sequences; just under 40% were detected once. Of the sample, around 48% falls within the top ten clones. This sample comprised cultured PBMCs, obtained from culture after CMV antigen stimulation. The receptor's source is a human donor in good health (CMV status not recorded). Some clones in this sample may be carry-over from other donors' samples.

The CDR3 here reads CASSKPSTDTQYF. DNA sequence: TGTGCCAGCAGCAAACCAAGCACAGATACGCAGTATTTT. The chain employs TRBV5-6 and TRBJ2-3, with no confident D gene call. From the cysteine through the phenylalanine, the CDR3 covers 13 amino acids. Only the CDR3 portion is preserved as DNA: 39 bases, with reading frame beginning at the first base. The junction carries 6 bases between V and J, which are trimmed by 4 bases and 0 bases respectively. CDR1 and CDR2, looked up from the germline V gene, are SGHDT and YYEEEE.